The 27 T cell receptor beta chains given below trace back to one sample, sequenced in a study of blood T cell repertoires in COVID-19. Clones were sequenced by immunoSEQ multiplex PCR, and TCRdb holds only the in-frame ones, with some missing. The data contain around 100,000 clones, approximately 89% of them singletons. The specimen was peripheral blood. Every receptor here comes from a human donor in a cohort sampled during active COVID-19.

The gene calls are TRBV11-3 and TRBJ2-1, with 7 bases fitting TRBD2. The CDR3 consists of 15 residues. Unmatched junction bases numbered 11, after V lost 4 bases and J lost 8 bases. Germline-derived CDR1 and CDR2 are SGHNT and YENEEA. In DNA form, the CDR3 reads TGTGCCAGCAGCTCCGGGGGGTCAATTTGGGATGAGCAGTTCTTC. It yields the protein CASSSGGSIWDEQFF.

V usage is TRBV11-1 and J usage is TRBJ2-7, with 9 positions matching TRBD1. Germline trimming cut 4 bases from V and 2 bases from J; bases unmatched to any gene: 6. From germline, CDR1 is SGHAT and CDR2 FQDESV (reference sequence). The CDR3 sequence is 15 residues long. CDR3 DNA sequence: TGTGCCAGCAGCTCGACCGGGACAGGGCCCTACGAGCAGTACTTC. This codes for CASSSTGTGPYEQYF.

This chain links TRBV18 with TRBJ2-2; D is possibly TRBD2 (5 bases). The length of the CDR3 is 15 residues. Between the trimmed V and J ends, which lost 2 bases and 7 bases, there was a span of 14 bases. The germline CDR1 and CDR2 sequences are KGHSH and LQKENI. CDR3 amino acids: CASSPAEVVNGELFF. CDR3 sequence (DNA): TGTGCCAGCTCACCAGCGGAGGTCGTTAACGGGGAGCTGTTTTTT.

V usage is TRBV28 and J usage is TRBJ2-5; TRBD1 matches 7 bases. The CDR3 sequence is 14 residues long. V dropped 6 bases and J dropped 5; count of bases not matched to a gene: 9. Per the germline V gene, CDR1 is MDHEN and CDR2 is SYDVKM. The CDR3 DNA sequence: TGTGCCAGCAGACAAAGAACAGGGGACGAGACCCAGTACTTC. It yields the protein CASRQRTGDETQYF.

This clone was counted once. V is TRBV5-1 and J is TRBJ2-6, with 9 bases matching TRBD1. The V gene end was trimmed by 8 bases and the J gene end by 2 bases; junction bases not matched to a gene: 5. Per the germline V gene, CDR1 is SGHRS and CDR2 is YFSETQ. The CDR3 loop spans 15 amino acids. The CDR3 nucleotides are TGCGCCAGTTTTACAGGGGGCGCTGGGGCCAACGTCCTGACTTTC. This sequence encodes CASFTGGAGANVLTF.

The J gene is TRBJ2-2, the V gene TRBV9, with D possibly TRBD2 on 6 matching bases. CDR1 is SGDLS, CDR2 YYNGEE, per germline. CDR3 length equals 15 residues. V was clipped by 1 base and J by 5 bases, with 12 bases between them. The chain's CDR3 is CASSVTGEYTGELFF. The CDR3 nucleotides are TGTGCCAGCAGCGTAACGGGAGAGTATACCGGGGAGCTGTTTTTT.

The rearrangement uses TRBV5-6 and TRBJ2-3; D remains unclear. The CDR3 contains 17 residues. CDR1 SGHDT and CDR2 YYEEEE come from the germline V gene. V was pared by 3 bases and J by 4 bases, with 21 bases between. The CDR3 DNA reads as TGTGCCAGCAGCTCCGGTTACGAACTTGGTGCCGCAGATACGCAGTATTTT. It codes for CASSSGYELGAADTQYF.

This clone was detected only once. This chain uses TRBV10-2 with TRBJ2-2; D possibly corresponds to TRBD1 (5 bases). The CDR3 totals 14 residues. Trimming cost V 3 bases and J 3 bases, with 8 bases left between them. In germline, CDR1 is WSHSY, CDR2 SAAADI. The CDR3 DNA reads as TGCGCCAGCAGTGATGGGGCAGACACCGGGGAGCTGTTTTTT. This encodes CASSDGADTGELFF.

The V gene is TRBV7-2, the J gene TRBJ2-1, with 7 bases lining up with TRBD2. This CDR3 comprises 19 residues. Germline CDR1 SGHTA, CDR2 FQGNSA. Losses at the gene ends were 2 bases for V and 5 bases for J; bases not matched to a gene: 18. For the CDR3, the DNA is TGTGCCAGCAGCTTACGCTCGGCTAGCGGTAGTTGGGGCCACAATGAGCAGTTCTTC. Amino acids: CASSLRSASGSWGHNEQFF. The whole variable domain, remainder taken from reference TRBV7-2 and TRBJ2-1, is GAGVSQSPSNKVTEKGKDVELRCDPISGHTALYWYRQSLGQGLEFLIYFQGNSAPDKSGLPSDRFSAERTGGSVSTLTIQRTQQEDSAVYLCASSLRSASGSWGHNEQFFGPGTRLTVL.

The V and J genes are TRBV5-6 and TRBJ2-3, with a tentative D call TRBD2 (6 bases). CDR3 length: 14 residues. Germline V gene sequence: CDR1 SGHDT, CDR2 YYEEEE. V was shortened by 2 bases and J by 2 bases, with 9 bases between the two germline ends. CDR3 bases: TGTGCCAGCAGCTTCGGCGGGGCCACAGATACGCAGTATTTT. Translating it yields CASSFGGATDTQYF. The full variable domain, its missing parts supplied by reference TRBV5-6 and TRBJ2-3, is DAGVTQSPTHLIKTRGQQVTLRCSPKSGHDTVSWYQQALGQGPQFIFQYYEEEERQRGNFPDRFSGHQFPNYSSELNVNALLLGDSALYLCASSFGGATDTQYFGPGTRLTVL.

The genes are TRBV19 and TRBJ2-7; possible D gene TRBD2, 7 bases. Germline V CDR1 and CDR2: LNHDA, SQIVND (reference sequence). V was trimmed by 7 bases and J by 6 bases, leaving 19 bases between them. The CDR3 extends over 14 amino acids. The CDR3 region has the DNA TGTGCCAGTAAAAGCGGGGTAGGGGGGTTCGAGCAGTACTTC. Residues: CASKSGVGGFEQYF.

The chain carries TRBV28 and TRBJ2-1, with D perhaps TRBD2 (6 bases). Trimming took 7 bases from V and 2 from J, leaving 12 bases between them. The CDR3 is made up of 14 amino acids. Per germline, CDR1 MDHEN and CDR2 SYDVKM. In DNA form, the CDR3 reads TGTGCCAGCACCCACGGAGGGCCCTACAATGAGCAGTTCTTC. The encoded protein is CASTHGGPYNEQFF.

The chain joins TRBV13 to TRBJ1-4, with TRBD1 matching over 9 bases. This CDR3 comprises 14 residues. V lost 5 bases and J lost 6; bases outside the gene matches: 4. Germline V gene data show CDR1 as PRHDT and CDR2 as FYEKMQ (reference sequence). The CDR3 DNA sequence: TGTGCCAGCAGCCCAAGGACAGGGGATGAAAAACTGTTTTTT. It codes for CASSPRTGDEKLFF.

This chain uses TRBV7-3 with TRBJ2-7; TRBD2 is a possible D gene (6 bases). The CDR3 is made up of 15 amino acids. The V and J ends lost 4 bases and 6 bases respectively, with 19 bases between them. Germline loops: CDR1 SGHTA, CDR2 FQGTGA. The CDR3 DNA follows: TGTGCCAGCAGCTGGGAGGCCCGTCCGTGGGGCGAGCAGTACTTC. Translating it yields CASSWEARPWGEQYF. The full variable domain, with the rest looked up from reference TRBV7-3 and TRBJ2-7, is GAGVSQTPSNKVTEKGKYVELRCDPISGHTALYWYRQSLGQGPEFLIYFQGTGAADDSGLPNDRFFAVRPEGSVSTLKIQRTERGDSAVYLCASSWEARPWGEQYFGPGTRLTVT.

J is TRBJ2-7 and V is TRBV7-9, with no clear D. Trimming left V 0 bases short and J 7 bases short, with 10 bases between. In germline, CDR1 is SEHNR, CDR2 FQNEAQ (reference sequence). The CDR3 extends over 13 amino acids. CDR3 protein: CASSLAPTGEQYF. In DNA form, the CDR3 reads TGTGCCAGCAGCTTAGCCCCTACCGGGGAGCAGTACTTC.

V usage is TRBV6-5 and J usage is TRBJ2-3, with 11 bases matching TRBD2. The CDR3 length is 16 residues. The junction had 2 bases not matched to a gene; V was cut back by 1 base and J by 2 bases. Germline lookup yields CDR1 MNHEY and CDR2 SVGAGI. CDR3 amino acids: CASSYLGLADTDTQYF. DNA of the CDR3: TGTGCCAGCAGTTACTTGGGACTAGCGGACACAGATACGCAGTATTTT.

The chain employs TRBV12-3 or TRBV12-4 and TRBJ2-7, with 9 nucleotides matching TRBD1. CDR3 length: 13 residues. V lost 5 bases to trimming and J lost 5 bases; unmatched junction nucleotides: 4. The CDR3 region has the DNA TGTGCCAGCAGTCCCGGGACAGGGAACGAGCAGTACTTC. Protein product: CASSPGTGNEQYF.

This clone was detected a few times. The gene calls are TRBV2 and TRBJ2-5; no reliable D call. Germline lookup yields CDR1 SNHLY and CDR2 FYNNEI. Deletions cut 6 bases from V and 2 bases from J, with 10 bases between. This CDR3 region has 13 residues. CDR3 DNA: TGTGCCAGCAGCTTCCTACGTCAAGAGACCCAGTACTTC. Translation gives CASSFLRQETQYF.

The chain links TRBV7-9 to TRBJ2-3; a possible D gene is TRBD2 (6 bases). This CDR3 region has 15 residues. CDR1 and CDR2 from the germline V gene are SEHNR and FQNEAQ (reference sequence). V was pared by 5 bases and J by 1 base, with 13 bases between. Here the CDR3 reads CASSPSGVGTDTQYF. As DNA, the CDR3 is TGTGCCAGCAGCCCCTCGGGGGTGGGCACAGATACGCAGTATTTT. Based on the CDR3 plus reference TRBV7-9 and TRBJ2-3, the full variable domain is DTGVSQNPRHKITKRGQNVTFRCDPISEHNRLYWYRQTLGQGPEFLTYFQNEAQLEKSRLLSDRFSAERPKGSFSTLEIQRTEQGDSAMYLCASSPSGVGTDTQYFGPGTRLTVL.

The chain employs TRBV27 and TRBJ1-1; 8 bases line up with TRBD1. V shed 5 bases, J shed 2 bases, and the junction held 4 bases outside the gene matches. The CDR3 loop spans 14 amino acids. The V gene's germline CDR1 is MNHEY and CDR2 SMNVEV (reference sequence). The CDR3: CASSQGATNTEAFF. The CDR3 DNA is TGTGCCAGCAGTCAGGGGGCCACTAACACTGAAGCTTTCTTT.

The CDR3 sequence is CASSWQTSGNTGELFF. As DNA, the CDR3 is TGTGCCAGCAGCTGGCAGACTAGCGGGAACACCGGGGAGCTGTTTTTT. This rearrangement joins TRBV11-2 to TRBJ2-2, with 9 positions matching TRBD2. After removal of 4 bases from V and 1 base from J, the junction contained 4 bases not matched to a gene. This CDR3 has 16 residues. The germline V gene encodes CDR1 SGHAT and CDR2 FQNNGV.

The chain employs TRBV2 and TRBJ1-3; 7 bases agree with TRBD1. J gave up 0 bases and V 1 base, and 6 bases lay outside the gene matches. The CDR3 consists of 17 residues. From germline, CDR1 is SNHLY and CDR2 FYNNEI. CDR3 region: CASSEVRDRSSGNTIYF. As DNA, the CDR3 is TGTGCCAGCAGTGAAGTACGGGACAGAAGCTCTGGAAACACCATATATTTT.

The rearrangement joins TRBV24-1 to TRBJ2-2, with 7 bases lining up with TRBD2. Trimming cost V 6 bases and J 0 bases; bases outside gene matches: 9. In germline, CDR1 is KGHDR, CDR2 SFDVKD. The CDR3 runs 17 residues. The CDR3 protein is CATSLAGPGTNTGELFF. The CDR3 region has the DNA TGTGCCACCAGTTTAGCGGGTCCTGGTACGAACACCGGGGAGCTGTTTTTT.

The chain couples TRBV5-1 to TRBJ2-3; D might be TRBD2 (7 bases). This CDR3 region has 16 residues. The ends were cut back, 4 bases at V and 2 bases at J, with 17 bases in the middle. The germline gives CDR1 SGHRS, CDR2 YFSETQ. In DNA form, the CDR3 reads TGCGCCAGCAGCCTAGGGGGAGGGCCTAACACAGATACGCAGTATTTT. Protein sequence: CASSLGGGPNTDTQYF.

The rearrangement links TRBV29-1 to TRBJ1-2, with TRBD1 identical over 7 bases. Germline trimming cut 4 bases from V and 4 bases from J; bases unmatched to any gene: 9. CDR1 is SQVTM, CDR2 ANQGSEA, per germline. This CDR3 has 14 residues. The CDR3: CSVAEGGIAYGYTF. The CDR3 bases are TGCAGCGTTGCCGAAGGGGGCATTGCCTATGGCTACACCTTC.

The V and J genes are TRBV4-3 and TRBJ1-4; 8 nucleotides match TRBD1. J gave up 8 bases and V 0 bases, and 11 bases lay outside the gene matches. Germline CDR1 and CDR2: LGHNA and YSLEER. The length of the CDR3 is 17 residues. The CDR3 sequence: CASSQDYLGQDGEKLFF. Written as DNA, the CDR3 is TGCGCCAGCAGCCAAGATTATCTGGGACAGGATGGGGAAAAACTGTTTTTT.

The genes are TRBV5-4 and TRBJ2-2; TRBD1 matches 7 bases. The germline V gene encodes CDR1 SGHNT and CDR2 YYREEE (reference sequence). CDR3 length: 15 amino acids. Trimming removed 4 bases from V and 4 bases from J; junction bases left unmatched: 7. DNA of the CDR3: TGTGCCAGCAGCCTATGGACAGGTTCCACCGGGGAGCTGTTTTTT. Its translation: CASSLWTGSTGELFF.